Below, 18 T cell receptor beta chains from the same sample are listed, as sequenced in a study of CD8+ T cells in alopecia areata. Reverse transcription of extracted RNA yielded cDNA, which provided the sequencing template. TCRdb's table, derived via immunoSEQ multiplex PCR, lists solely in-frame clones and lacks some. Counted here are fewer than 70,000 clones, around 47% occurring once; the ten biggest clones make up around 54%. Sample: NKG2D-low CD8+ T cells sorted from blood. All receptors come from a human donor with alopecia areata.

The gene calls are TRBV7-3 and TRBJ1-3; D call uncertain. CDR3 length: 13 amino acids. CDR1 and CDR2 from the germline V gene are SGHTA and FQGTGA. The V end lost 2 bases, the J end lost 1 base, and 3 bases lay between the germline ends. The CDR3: CASSLDSGNTIYF. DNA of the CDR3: TGTGCCAGCAGCTTAGATTCTGGAAACACCATATATTTT.

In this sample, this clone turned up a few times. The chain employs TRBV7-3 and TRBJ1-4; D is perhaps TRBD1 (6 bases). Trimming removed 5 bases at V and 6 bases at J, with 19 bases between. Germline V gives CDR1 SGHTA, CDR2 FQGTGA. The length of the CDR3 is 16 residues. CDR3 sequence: CASSPPGGPPDEKLFF. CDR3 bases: TGTGCCAGCAGCCCGCCCGGGGGCCCGCCCGATGAAAAACTGTTTTTT.

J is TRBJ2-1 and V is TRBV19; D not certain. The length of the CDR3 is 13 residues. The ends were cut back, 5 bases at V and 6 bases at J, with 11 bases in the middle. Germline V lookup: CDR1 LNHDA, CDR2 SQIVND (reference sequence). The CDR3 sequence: CASSFARSNEQFF. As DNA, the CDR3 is TGTGCCAGTAGTTTCGCCAGAAGCAATGAGCAGTTCTTC.

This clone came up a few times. The CDR3 DNA reads as TGCAGCGTTGAAATCGGCAGGCCCTATGGCTACACCTTC. Translation: CSVEIGRPYGYTF. The chain employs TRBV29-1 and TRBJ1-2; D is ambiguous. Germline V gene sequence: CDR1 SQVTM, CDR2 ANQGSEA. The CDR3 extends over 13 amino acids. With 2 bases removed from V and 4 bases from J, the gap between germline ends came to 11 bases.

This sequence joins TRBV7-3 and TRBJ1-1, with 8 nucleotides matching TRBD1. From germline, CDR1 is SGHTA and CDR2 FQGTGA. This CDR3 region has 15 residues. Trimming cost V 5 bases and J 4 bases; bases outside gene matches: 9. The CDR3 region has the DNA TGTGCCAGCAGCATAGACAGGGGTGCTTTCACTGAAGCTTTCTTT. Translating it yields CASSIDRGAFTEAFF.

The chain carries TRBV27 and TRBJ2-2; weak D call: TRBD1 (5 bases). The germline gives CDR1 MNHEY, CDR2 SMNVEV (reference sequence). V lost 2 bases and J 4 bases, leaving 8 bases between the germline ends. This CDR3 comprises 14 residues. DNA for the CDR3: TGTGCCAGCAGTTTACGTCAGGGCACCGGGGAGCTGTTTTTT. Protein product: CASSLRQGTGELFF.

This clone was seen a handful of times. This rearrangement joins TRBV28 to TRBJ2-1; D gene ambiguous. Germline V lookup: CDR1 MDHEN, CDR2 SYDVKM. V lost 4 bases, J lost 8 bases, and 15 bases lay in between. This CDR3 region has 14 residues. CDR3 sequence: CASSSELGFDEQFF. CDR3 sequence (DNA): TGTGCCAGCAGTTCGGAGCTAGGGTTCGATGAGCAGTTCTTC. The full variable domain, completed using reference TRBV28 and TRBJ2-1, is DVKVTQSSRYLVKRTGEKVFLECVQDMDHENMFWYRQDPGLGLRLIYFSYDVKMKEKGDIPEGYSVSREKKERFSLILESASTNQTSMYLCASSSELGFDEQFFGPGTRLTVL.

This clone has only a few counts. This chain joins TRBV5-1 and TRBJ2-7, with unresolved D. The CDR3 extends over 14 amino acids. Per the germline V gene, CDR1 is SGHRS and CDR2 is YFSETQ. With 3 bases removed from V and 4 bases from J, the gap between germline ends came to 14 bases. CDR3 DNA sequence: TGCGCCAGCAGCTCACAAGGAGTTGCTTACGAGCAGTACTTC. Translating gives CASSSQGVAYEQYF. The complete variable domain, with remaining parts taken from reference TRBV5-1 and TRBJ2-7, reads KAGVTQTPRYLIKTRGQQVTLSCSPISGHRSVSWYQQTPGQGLQFLFEYFSETQRNKGNFPGRFSGRQFSNSRSEMNVSTLELGDSALYLCASSSQGVAYEQYFGPGTRLTVT.

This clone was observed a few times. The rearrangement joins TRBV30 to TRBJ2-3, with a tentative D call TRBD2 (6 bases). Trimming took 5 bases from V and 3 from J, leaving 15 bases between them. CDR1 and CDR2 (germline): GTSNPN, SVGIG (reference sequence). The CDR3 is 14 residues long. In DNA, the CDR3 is TGTGCCTGGGGAGGGGACTCTTCGACAGATACGCAGTATTTT. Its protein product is CAWGGDSSTDTQYF. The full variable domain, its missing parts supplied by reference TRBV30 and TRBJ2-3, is SQTIHQWPATLVQPVGSPLSLECTVEGTSNPNLYWYRQAAGRGLQLLFYSVGIGQISSEVPQNLSASRPQDRQFILSSKKLLLSDSGFYLCAWGGDSSTDTQYFGPGTRLTVL.

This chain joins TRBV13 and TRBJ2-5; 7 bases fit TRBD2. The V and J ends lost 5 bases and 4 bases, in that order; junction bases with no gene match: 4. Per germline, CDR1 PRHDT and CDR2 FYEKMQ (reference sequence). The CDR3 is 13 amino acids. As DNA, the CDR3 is TGTGCCAGCAGCACCGGGACTATAGAGACCCAGTACTTC. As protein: CASSTGTIETQYF.

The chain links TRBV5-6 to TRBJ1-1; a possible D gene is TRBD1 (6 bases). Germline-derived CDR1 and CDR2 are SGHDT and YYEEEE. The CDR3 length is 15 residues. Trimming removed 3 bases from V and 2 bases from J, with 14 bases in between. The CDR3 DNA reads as TGTGCCAGCAGCTGGCGACAGGAAAGAAACACTGAAGCTTTCTTT. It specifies CASSWRQERNTEAFF.

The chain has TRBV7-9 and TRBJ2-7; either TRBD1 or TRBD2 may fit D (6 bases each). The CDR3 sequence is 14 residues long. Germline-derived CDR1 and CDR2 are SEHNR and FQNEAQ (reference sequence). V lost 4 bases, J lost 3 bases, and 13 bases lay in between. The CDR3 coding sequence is TGTGCCAGCAGCTGGGGGCGGGAAGACTACGAGCAGTACTTC. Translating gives CASSWGREDYEQYF.

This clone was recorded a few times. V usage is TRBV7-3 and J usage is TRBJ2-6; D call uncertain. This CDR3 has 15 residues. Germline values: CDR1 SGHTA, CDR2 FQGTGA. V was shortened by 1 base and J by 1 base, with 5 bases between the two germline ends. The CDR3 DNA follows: TGTGCCAGCAGCTTAATAGGGTCTGGGGCCAACGTCCTGACTTTC. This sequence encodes CASSLIGSGANVLTF. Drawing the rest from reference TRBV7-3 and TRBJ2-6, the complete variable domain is GAGVSQTPSNKVTEKGKYVELRCDPISGHTALYWYRQSLGQGPEFLIYFQGTGAADDSGLPNDRFFAVRPEGSVSTLKIQRTERGDSAVYLCASSLIGSGANVLTFGAGSRLTVL.

CDR3 coding DNA: TGCGCCAGCAGCCAAGGCAGGGGGACAGCCACAGATACGCAGTATTTT. Protein: CASSQGRGTATDTQYF. This sequence joins TRBV4-1 and TRBJ2-3, with 7 bases aligning to TRBD1. This CDR3 is built from 16 residues. Germline V gene lookup returns CDR1 MGHRA and CDR2 YSYEKL. J was trimmed by 2 bases and V by 1 base; bases with no gene match: 6.

The CDR3 DNA reads as TGTGCCAGCAGCCACCCCCGGACAGGGGGCCGGGTAGCTGAAGCTTTCTTT. As protein: CASSHPRTGGRVAEAFF. V and J are TRBV27 and TRBJ1-1; TRBD1 matches 11 bases. V lost 6 bases to trimming and J lost 6 bases; unmatched junction nucleotides: 15. Germline V lookup: CDR1 MNHEY, CDR2 SMNVEV (reference sequence). This CDR3 is built from 17 residues.

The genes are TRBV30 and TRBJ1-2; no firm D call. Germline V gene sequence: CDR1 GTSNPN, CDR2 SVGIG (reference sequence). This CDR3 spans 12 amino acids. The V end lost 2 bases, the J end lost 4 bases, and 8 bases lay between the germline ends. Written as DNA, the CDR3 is TGTGCCTGGAGTCTGGGGAGCTATGGCTACACCTTC. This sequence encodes CAWSLGSYGYTF.

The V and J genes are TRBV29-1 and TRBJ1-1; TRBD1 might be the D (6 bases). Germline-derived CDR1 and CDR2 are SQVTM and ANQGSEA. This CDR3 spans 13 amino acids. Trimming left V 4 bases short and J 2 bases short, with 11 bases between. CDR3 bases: TGCAGCGTTGGTACAGGGTTAAACACTGAAGCTTTCTTT. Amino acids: CSVGTGLNTEAFF. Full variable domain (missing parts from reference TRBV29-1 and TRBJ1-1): SAVISQKPSRDICQRGTSLTIQCQVDSQVTMMFWYRQQPGQSLTLIATANQGSEATYESGFVIDKFPISRPNLTFSTLTVSNMSPEDSSIYLCSVGTGLNTEAFFGQGTRLTVV.

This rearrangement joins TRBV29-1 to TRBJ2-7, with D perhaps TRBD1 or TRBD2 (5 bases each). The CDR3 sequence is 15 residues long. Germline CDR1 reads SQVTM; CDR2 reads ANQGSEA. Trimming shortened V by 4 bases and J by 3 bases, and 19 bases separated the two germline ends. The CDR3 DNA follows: TGCAGCGTTGTAGCGTTGAGGGGAACTCGCTACGAGCAGTACTTC. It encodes CSVVALRGTRYEQYF.